These 4 T cell receptor beta chains share one sample of origin, sequenced in a study of blood T cell repertoires in COVID-19. Here immunoSEQ multiplex PCR was the method, and the copy in TCRdb shows in-frame clones only, minus some. The sample lists fewer than 250,000 clones; approximately 83% were seen once. Source material: peripheral blood. These receptors all come from a human donor in a cohort sampled during active COVID-19.

This chain links TRBV30 with TRBJ1-4, with D tentatively TRBD1 (5 bases). The CDR3 consists of 15 residues. The germline gives CDR1 GTSNPN, CDR2 SVGIG (reference sequence). Trimming removed 4 bases at V and 0 bases at J, with 12 bases between. CDR3 in amino acids: CAWTPGDTTNEKLFF. For the CDR3, the DNA is TGTGCCTGGACCCCGGGGGATACAACTAATGAAAAACTGTTTTTT.

The chain uses TRBV7-2 and TRBJ2-2; D possibly corresponds to TRBD2 (6 bases). From germline, CDR1 is SGHTA and CDR2 FQGNSA. Deletions cut 5 bases from V and 5 bases from J, with 21 bases between. The CDR3 sequence is 17 residues long. The CDR3 region has the DNA TGTGCCAGCAGCCTGGGGAGAAGGGCGGGAAGGACCGGGGAGCTGTTTTTT. This sequence encodes CASSLGRRAGRTGELFF.

CDR3 in DNA: TGTGCCTGGAGTTTAGGAGGTGGCTACACCTTC. Translating it yields CAWSLGGGYTF. The genes are TRBV30 and TRBJ1-2; D call uncertain. Per the germline V gene, CDR1 is GTSNPN and CDR2 is SVGIG (reference sequence). Trimming removed 2 bases from V and 7 bases from J, with 8 bases in between. The CDR3 has 11 residues.

This CDR3 is CATSRSGNYGYTF. In DNA form, the CDR3 reads TGTGCCACCAGTCGTTCGGGGAACTATGGCTACACCTTC. This rearrangement joins TRBV24-1 to TRBJ1-2; D is undetermined. The CDR3 has 13 residues. Germline CDR1 reads KGHDR; CDR2 reads SFDVKD. V lost 6 bases and J lost 2, with 9 bases in between.